The 27 T cell receptor beta chains presented below share a single source sample, sequenced in a study of tumor-infiltrating lymphocytes in primary liver carcinoma. Germline DNA was extracted alongside blood RNA, which was obtained from unsorted whole blood. A constant-region primer served to make TCR beta cDNA from roughly 460 ng total RNA. Generation of the TCR beta libraries relied on three nested multiplex PCR rounds using slightly modified ARM-PCR. Amplification in the first two PCR rounds was performed using TRBV1-TRBV30 forward primers and a C-beta reverse primer for roughly 9 cycles each. MiXCR, applied by TCRdb to the multiplex PCR reads, yields one record per CDR3 protein. The sample lists 150,000 to 200,000 distinct CDR3 sequences, 65% seen once, with under 7.5% in the top ten. Sequences were obtained from peripheral blood. These receptors were obtained from a woman aged 60-75 years with primary liver carcinoma and hepatitis B virus infection.

Concerning this clonotype itself: The CDR3 does not close with the conserved phenylalanine or tryptophan, likely indicating a read error. The CDR3, as DNA: TGTGTCAGCAGCCGGACCGGGACAGGGACCGAGCAGTACCTC. It yields the protein CVSSRTGTGTEQYL. The chain carries TRBV14 and TRBJ2-7, with 9 bases fitting TRBD1. Germline CDR1 and CDR2: SGHDN and FVKESK. This CDR3 has 14 amino acids.

The gene calls are TRBV4-2 and TRBJ2-1; possibly TRBD1 for D (5 bases). Germline values: CDR1 LGHNA, CDR2 YNFKEQ. This CDR3 spans 14 amino acids. Trimming cost V 4 bases and J 6 bases, with 13 bases left between them. CDR3 sequence (DNA): TGTGCCAGCAGCCGGTCAGGGATTGGCAATGAGCAGTTCTTC. Protein sequence: CASSRSGIGNEQFF.

This clonotype was counted ten times or more. This chain uses TRBV4-1 with TRBJ2-5, with 9 bases matching TRBD1. The V segment lost 4 bases and the J segment 5 bases; nucleotides outside the gene matches: 11. The germline CDR1 and CDR2 sequences are MGHRA and YSYEKL. This CDR3 has 16 residues. The CDR3 DNA reads as TGCGCCAGCAGCCGTCCGGGACAGGGAGGGTGGGAGACCCAGTACTTC. This encodes CASSRPGQGGWETQYF.

With respect to this clonotype: As the CDR3 is not closed by the conserved phenylalanine or tryptophan, this likely results from a read error. The chain recombines TRBV12-3 or TRBV12-4 with TRBJ1-2; D not resolved. CDR3 size: 12 residues. V was cut by 3 bases and J by 8 bases, with 10 bases left in between. The CDR3 here is CASSLRAWGYTS. The CDR3 DNA reads as TGTGCCAGCAGTTTGAGAGCTTGGGGCTACACCTCA.

Notes on this clonotype: Compared with germline, one end of the junction differs, possibly owing to a read error. The rearrangement links TRBV6-1 to TRBJ2-5; no clear D gene. CDR3 length: 13 amino acids. The V gene's germline CDR1 is MNHNS and CDR2 SASEGT. The CDR3 DNA reads TGTGCCAGCAGTTGGGTGGGCTCGGAGACCCAATACTTC. Its protein is CASSWVGSETQYF.

The V gene is TRBV5-6, the J gene TRBJ1-1, with D possibly being TRBD1 (6 bases). The length of the CDR3 is 13 residues. Trimming left V 3 bases short and J 4 bases short, with 10 bases between. Germline assignment: CDR1 SGHDT and CDR2 YYEEEE. In DNA, the CDR3 is TGTGCCAGCAGCTCAGGGGTATGCACTGAAGCTTTCTTT. It translates to CASSSGVCTEAFF.

Remarks on this clonotype: The CDR3 ends on some other residue instead of the conserved phenylalanine or tryptophan, so this is likely a read error. This chain uses TRBV5-4 with TRBJ1-6; TRBD1 might be the D (5 bases). This CDR3 has 13 amino acids. V was clipped by 1 base and J by 10 bases, with 9 bases between them. The germline CDR1 and CDR2 sequences are SGHNT and YYREEE (reference sequence). CDR3 protein: CASSLQGGSPLHL. As DNA, the CDR3 is TGTGCCAGCAGCTTGCAGGGAGGATCACCCCTCCACTTA.

Concerning this clonotype itself: Lacking the conserved final phenylalanine or tryptophan, this CDR3 likely reflects a read error. The chain couples TRBV5-4 to TRBJ2-1, with D hard to call. The CDR3 has 14 residues. Per the germline V gene, CDR1 is SGHNT and CDR2 is YYREEE (reference sequence). V was shortened by 4 bases and J by 0 bases, with 8 bases between the two germline ends. CDR3 loop: CASSGNSSYNEQFV. The CDR3 DNA is TGTGCCAGCAGCGGGAATAGCTCCTACAATGAGCAGTTCGTC.

This clonotype was counted many times. In DNA form, the CDR3 reads TGTGCCAGCAGCCACGTCGTCGGACTAAACACAGATACGCAGTATTTT. Translated, it gives CASSHVVGLNTDTQYF. The gene calls are TRBV14 and TRBJ2-3, with D tentatively TRBD2 (6 bases). Germline V CDR1 and CDR2: SGHDN, FVKESK. The V end was cut by 3 bases, the J end by 2 bases, with 15 bases between. The CDR3 length is 16 residues.

Of note for this clonotype: In this CDR3 the conserved last residue, phenylalanine or tryptophan, is missing, so a read error is likely. DNA for the CDR3: TGTGCCAGCAGCTTAAGTTCAGCCAGGGAACTCTACGAGCAGTACCTC. It yields the protein CASSLSSARELYEQYL. The chain links TRBV11-3 to TRBJ2-7, with D tentatively TRBD1 (5 bases). The V end was cut by 2 bases, the J end by 3 bases, with 17 bases between. The germline gives CDR1 SGHNT, CDR2 YENEEA. The CDR3 is made up of 16 amino acids.

On this clonotype: This is likely a read error, given that the CDR3 carries no conserved phenylalanine or tryptophan at its end. This rearrangement joins TRBV11-2 to TRBJ2-1, with D possibly TRBD2 on 6 matching bases. The length of the CDR3 is 13 residues. The germline CDR1 and CDR2 sequences are SGHAT and FQNNGV. CDR3 coding DNA: TGTGCCAGTAGCTTAGAACTAGCCGCTGAGCAGTTCTTA. Translated: CASSLELAAEQFL.

This rearrangement joins TRBV5-6 to TRBJ2-5; D is perhaps TRBD1 or TRBD2 (5 bases each). This CDR3 contains 15 residues. Trimming shortened V by 1 base and J by 5 bases, and 15 bases separated the two germline ends. Per germline, CDR1 SGHDT and CDR2 YYEEEE. In nucleotides, the CDR3 is TGTGCCAGCAGCTTGAGTCGATGGGGGAAGGAGACCCAGTACTTC. Its protein product is CASSLSRWGKETQYF.

In this sample, this clonotype turned up a few times. The rearrangement uses TRBV30 and TRBJ2-3; D gene unclear. V lost 3 bases and J 4 bases, leaving 11 bases between the germline ends. From germline, CDR1 is GTSNPN and CDR2 SVGIG (reference sequence). This CDR3 spans 13 amino acids. The CDR3 protein is CAWSVGNADTQYF. In nucleotides, the CDR3 is TGTGCCTGGAGCGTAGGGAACGCAGATACGCAGTATTTT.

This clonotype came up many times. The rearrangement uses TRBV12-3 or TRBV12-4 and TRBJ1-1; 7 nucleotides match TRBD1. The CDR3 contains 14 residues. V shed 6 bases, J shed 1 base, and the junction held 5 bases outside the gene matches. The CDR3 sequence: CASRTQGRNTEAFF. The CDR3 coding sequence is TGTGCCAGCAGAACACAGGGGAGGAACACTGAAGCTTTCTTT.

The V call is TRBV7-9, the J call TRBJ1-5; D perhaps matches TRBD1 (6 bases). This CDR3 has 16 residues. V was trimmed by 5 bases and J by 5 bases, leaving 19 bases between them. CDR1 is SEHNR and CDR2 is FQNEAQ in the germline V gene (reference sequence). The CDR3 region is CASSERGRGSDQPQHF. In nucleotides, the CDR3 is TGTGCCAGCAGCGAAAGGGGCAGGGGTTCGGATCAGCCCCAGCATTTT.

This clonotype occurred many times. The V and J genes are TRBV12-3 or TRBV12-4 and TRBJ2-1; 7 bases agree with TRBD2. V dropped 3 bases and J dropped 5; count of bases not matched to a gene: 4. There are 14 residues in the CDR3. The DNA of the CDR3 is TGTGCCAGCAGTTTCGCTAGCGGACACAATGAGCAGTTCTTC. Its protein product is CASSFASGHNEQFF.

The chain carries TRBV28 and TRBJ1-1, with 8 bases lining up with TRBD1. Germline CDR1 reads MDHEN; CDR2 reads SYDVKM. The V gene end was trimmed by 3 bases and the J gene end by 5 bases; junction bases not matched to a gene: 11. This CDR3 region has 16 residues. CDR3 in DNA: TGTGCCAGCAGTTTGTTCCTGGAACAGGGGGGGACTGAAGCTTTCTTT. This translates into CASSLFLEQGGTEAFF.

As for this clonotype: Germline is not matched at one junction end, which may reflect a read error. V and J are TRBV12-5 and TRBJ2-2, with TRBD2 as a possible D gene (5 bases). CDR3 size: 12 residues. Per germline, CDR1 LGHNT and CDR2 FRNRAP. The CDR3 here is CTSGYNTGELFF. The CDR3 region has the DNA TGTACTAGTGGTTATAATACCGGGGAGCTGTTTTTT. Combining the CDR3 with reference TRBV12-5 and TRBJ2-2 gives the whole variable domain DARVTQTPRHKVTEMGQEVTMRCQPILGHNTVFWYRQTMMQGLELLAYFRNRAPLDDSGMPKDRFSAEMPDATLATLKIQPSEPRDSAVYFCTSGYNTGELFFGEGSRLTVL.

To note about this clonotype: An end of the junction differs from the germline gene, which may be a read error. This chain joins TRBV14 and TRBJ2-7; TRBD2 agrees at 11 bases. Germline assignment: CDR1 SGHDN and CDR2 FVKESK. CDR3 length: 17 residues. DNA for the CDR3: TGTGCCAGCGGCCAAGAGACCCTAGCGGGAGGTGTCTACGAGCAGTACTTC. It yields the protein CASGQETLAGGVYEQYF.

Concerning this clonotype itself: This is likely a read error, given that the CDR3 carries no conserved phenylalanine or tryptophan at its end. V usage is TRBV11-2 and J usage is TRBJ1-2; 8 bases agree with TRBD1. CDR3 length equals 19 residues. CDR1 is SGHAT and CDR2 is FQNNGV in the germline V gene. J gave up 2 bases and V 1 base, and 15 bases lay outside the gene matches. Written as DNA, the CDR3 is TGTGCCAGCAGCTTAGTCCCCTGCGGGACAGGAAAGGACAACTATGGCTACACCTTA. The encoded protein is CASSLVPCGTGKDNYGYTL.

With regard to this clonotype: At one of its ends the junction is not consistent with the germline gene, which may arise from a read error. This chain joins TRBV11-3 and TRBJ2-2; D is unclear. The CDR3 length is 13 residues. Germline-derived CDR1 and CDR2 are SGHNT and YENEEA. The CDR3 protein is CASNSINTGELFF. In DNA, the CDR3 is TGCGCCAGCAACTCTATTAACACCGGGGAGCTGTTTTTT.

Ten or more counts support this clonotype. The chain uses TRBV30 and TRBJ1-1; tentatively, D is TRBD1 (6 bases). With 3 bases removed from V and 1 base from J, the gap between germline ends came to 9 bases. The CDR3 contains 13 residues. The germline V gene encodes CDR1 GTSNPN and CDR2 SVGIG (reference sequence). Here the CDR3 reads CAWSQGPNTEAFF. The CDR3, as DNA: TGTGCCTGGAGCCAGGGGCCGAACACTGAAGCTTTCTTT.

On this clonotype: Germline and junction disagree at one end, which may indicate a read error. This chain links TRBV7-8 with TRBJ2-3; possible D gene TRBD2, 6 bases. The CDR3 extends over 14 amino acids. Germline CDR1 SGHVS, CDR2 FQNEAQ. The CDR3 DNA reads TGTGCCAGCACCCGGCGAACTAGCACAGATACGCGGTATTTT. Translating it yields CASTRRTSTDTRYF. The whole variable domain, remainder taken from reference TRBV7-8 and TRBJ2-3, is GAGVSQSPRYKVAKRGQDVALRCDPISGHVSLFWYQQALGQGPEFLTYFQNEAQLDKSGLPSDRFFAERPEGSVSTLKIQRTQQEDSAVYLCASTRRTSTDTRYFGPGTRLTVL.

The V and J genes are TRBV7-9 and TRBJ2-1, with 13 bases identical to TRBD2. CDR3 length equals 16 residues. In germline, CDR1 is SEHNR, CDR2 FQNEAQ (reference sequence). Germline trimming cut 5 bases from V and 7 bases from J; bases unmatched to any gene: 8. The CDR3 DNA sequence: TGTGCCAGCAGCCCCGGGACTAGCGGGATTACGAATGAGCAGTTCTTC. This translates into CASSPGTSGITNEQFF.

This clonotype was counted between two and nine times. This chain uses TRBV5-1 with TRBJ2-3, with 7 bases that match TRBD1. With 0 bases clipped from V and 3 bases from J, the junction kept 4 bases outside the gene matches. Germline CDR1 and CDR2: SGHRS and YFSETQ. The CDR3 is made up of 15 amino acids. The CDR3 protein is CASSLGSGGTDTQYF. The CDR3 DNA follows: TGCGCCAGCAGCTTGGGCTCAGGGGGAACAGATACGCAGTATTTT.

In the case of this clonotype: One base away lies a much larger clone, so this may be a sequencing read error. This chain joins TRBV12-3 or TRBV12-4 and TRBJ2-6; D possibly corresponds to TRBD2 (6 bases). The CDR3 is made up of 15 amino acids. CDR3 protein: CAISLRRAGANVLTF. DNA of the CDR3: TGTGCCATCAGTTTAAGGAGGGCTGGGGCCAACGTCCTGACTTTC.

Note on this clonotype: This sequence may be a read error, since a much larger clone differs from it by one base. The chain combines TRBV4-1 with TRBJ2-2, with D possibly matching TRBD1 (5 bases). The CDR3 length is 16 residues. The V end was cut by 4 bases, the J end by 1 base, with 13 bases between. Germline values: CDR1 MGHRA, CDR2 YSYEKL. For the CDR3, the DNA is TGCGCCAGCAGCCCCGTAGGGGCACTGAACACCGGGGAGCTGTTTTTT. Encoded protein: CASSPVGALNTGELFF.